These T cell receptor beta chains were read from a single sample in a study of T cells in Graves' hyperthyroidism and ophthalmopathy. TCRdb used MiXCR to reprocess the multiplex PCR reads, holding one entry per CDR3 protein. This table has roughly 530,000 distinct CDR3 sequences, more than 15% appearing once. Sample: blood. The receptors shown here come from a woman under 30 with Graves' ophthalmopathy. Both conserved end residues are part of each CDR3. D genes are given only for firm matches. Rows may omit the clone size; those that give it use once, few, many or a size class.

. TRBJ2-4 . TRBV3-1 CASSPTRTNHIQYF TGTGCCAGCAGCCCCACCCGGACTAATCACATTCAGTACTTC
. TRBJ2-7 once TRBV28 CASSSPTTRQYF TGTGCCAGCAGTTCGCCCACTACGAGGCAGTACTTC
TRBD2 TRBJ2-4 few TRBV12-3/TRBV12-4 CASSLRGGPGNIQYF TGTGCCAGCAGCTTGCGGGGGGGGCCCGGAAACATTCAGTACTTC
TRBD2 TRBJ2-3 many TRBV7-2 CASSYIRDYLDTQYF TGTGCCAGCAGCTATATCCGGGACTATTTGGATACGCAGTATTTT
. TRBJ2-1 few TRBV5-1 CASSLGGAPNEQFF TGCGCCAGCAGCTTGGGCGGGGCCCCAAATGAGCAGTTCTTC
. TRBJ1-5 . TRBV6-1 CATVHQPQHF TGTGCCACCGTACACCAGCCCCAGCATTTT
. TRBJ2-5 . TRBV28 CASSLPPWGGKETQYF TGTGCCAGCAGTTTACCCCCCTGGGGGGGCAAAGAGACCCAGTACTTC
TRBD1 TRBJ1-1 few TRBV3-1 CASSDPDRVRTEAFF TGTGCCAGCAGCGACCCGGACAGGGTAAGAACTGAAGCTTTCTTT
. TRBJ2-7 . TRBV7-2 CASSLFPPSNPYYEQYF TGTGCCAGCAGCCTTTTCCCCCCTAGCAACCCGTACTACGAGCAGTACTTC
TRBD2 TRBJ2-3 . TRBV6-1 CASRGSGGADTQYF TGTGCCAGCAGAGGAAGCGGGGGGGCGGATACGCAGTATTTT
. TRBJ1-4 many TRBV7-9 CASSRDGNEKLFF TGTGCCAGCAGCCGTGACGGGAATGAAAAACTGTTTTTT
. TRBJ1-2 . TRBV7-3 CASSLGVGMGPYGYTF TGTGCCAGCAGCTTGGGTGTAGGGATGGGGCCCTATGGCTACACCTTC
TRBD1 TRBJ2-7 many TRBV6-1 CASSFPSTGGMYEQYF TGTGCCAGCAGTTTTCCCTCGACAGGGGGGATGTACGAGCAGTACTTC
. TRBJ1-6 many TRBV28 CASSPPGHLNSPLHF TGTGCCAGCAGTCCGCCGGGACACCTTAATTCACCCCTCCACTTT
TRBD2 TRBJ2-7 many TRBV30 CAWSSGLAGEQYF TGTGCCTGGAGTTCGGGACTAGCGGGGGAGCAGTACTTC
. TRBJ1-1 many TRBV20-1 CSARERTNTEAFF TGCAGTGCTAGGGAAAGGACTAACACTGAAGCTTTCTTT
TRBD2 TRBJ2-1 . TRBV19 CASSPTSPSYNEQFF TGTGCCAGTAGTCCGACTAGCCCGTCCTACAATGAGCAGTTCTTC
. TRBJ1-6 . TRBV30 CAWSVWGAGKNSPLHF TGTGCCTGGAGTGTATGGGGGGCCGGTAAGAATTCACCCCTCCACTTT
TRBD1 TRBJ1-1 many TRBV12-3/TRBV12-4 CASKPGGMNTEAFF TGTGCCAGCAAACCAGGGGGGATGAACACTGAAGCTTTCTTT
. TRBJ1-6 many TRBV28 CASRPGQGQPSYNSPLHF TGTGCCAGCAGGCCCGGACAAGGCCAGCCCTCCTATAATTCACCCCTCCACTTT
. TRBJ1-5 many TRBV20-1 CSAPPAGSNQPQHF TGCAGTGCTCCTCCCGCTGGGAGCAATCAGCCCCAGCATTTT
TRBD2 TRBJ2-3 . TRBV2 CASSYSGKTDTQYF TGTGCCAGCTCCTATAGCGGGAAGACAGATACGCAGTATTTT
TRBD2 TRBJ2-3 many TRBV12-3/TRBV12-4 CASSPTTSGGTDTQYF TGTGCCAGCAGTCCGACCACTAGCGGGGGCACAGATACGCAGTATTTT
TRBD1 TRBJ1-2 many TRBV28 CASSPPGQGKDGYTF TGTGCCAGCAGTCCTCCGGGACAGGGGAAAGATGGCTACACCTTC
TRBD1 TRBJ2-1 many TRBV11-2 CASSHRDRGNEQFF TGTGCCAGCAGCCACAGGGACAGGGGAAATGAGCAGTTCTTC
TRBD2 TRBJ2-4 . TRBV11-2 CASSLRFVRRGTQLAKNIQYF TGTGCCAGCAGCTTACGGTTTGTGAGGCGGGGGACCCAATTAGCCAAAAACATTCAGTACTTC
TRBD2 TRBJ2-2 . TRBV6-1 CATSGSAGELFF TGTGCCACTAGCGGGAGTGCCGGGGAGCTGTTTTTT
. TRBJ2-7 few TRBV27 CASSLPGRGFEQYF TGTGCCAGCAGTTTACCGGGACGGGGGTTTGAGCAGTACTTC
. TRBJ1-1 many TRBV30 CAWSQGGTEAFF TGTGCCTGGAGTCAGGGAGGCACTGAAGCTTTCTTT
. TRBJ2-7 many TRBV7-9 CASSLGRREQYF TGTGCCAGCAGCTTGGGCCGAAGGGAGCAGTACTTC
TRBD1 TRBJ2-1 many TRBV2 CASSLNRGEGNEQFF TGTGCCAGCAGCCTCAACAGGGGTGAGGGGAATGAGCAGTTCTTC
. TRBJ2-7 many TRBV11-2 CASSPAFLVYEQYF TGTGCCAGCAGCCCTGCTTTTTTGGTCTACGAGCAGTACTTC
. TRBJ2-1 . TRBV20-1 CSVRRNNEQFF TGCAGTGTTAGGAGGAACAATGAGCAGTTCTTC
. TRBJ2-7 many TRBV3-1 CASSQAGAAYEQYF TGTGCCAGCAGCCAAGCGGGAGCCGCCTACGAGCAGTACTTC
TRBD1 TRBJ1-1 few TRBV5-4 CASSANGDRGNTEAFF TGTGCCAGCAGCGCCAATGGGGACAGGGGGAATACTGAAGCTTTCTTT
TRBD1 TRBJ2-3 . TRBV28 CASSSGDRAADTQYF TGTGCCAGCAGCTCCGGGGACAGGGCCGCAGATACGCAGTATTTT
. TRBJ1-2 many TRBV2 CASTTQSHYGYTF TGTGCCAGCACCACTCAGTCTCACTATGGCTACACCTTC
TRBD1 TRBJ2-1 many TRBV27 CASMLRQGVYNEQFF TGTGCCAGCATGCTTCGACAGGGGGTCTACAATGAGCAGTTCTTC
. TRBJ1-2 few TRBV2 CASGGLGGYTF TGTGCCAGCGGGGGGCTGGGTGGCTACACCTTC
TRBD1 TRBJ1-3 few TRBV7-8 CASSLQSGQGNWLSGNTIYF TGTGCCAGCAGTTTACAATCGGGACAGGGGAATTGGTTATCTGGAAACACCATATATTTT
. TRBJ2-7 . TRBV2 CASSDRVDEQYF TGTGCCAGCAGTGACAGGGTCGACGAGCAGTACTTC
. TRBJ2-5 . TRBV30 CAWSVQGAEETQYF TGTGCCTGGAGTGTACAAGGGGCGGAAGAGACCCAGTACTTC
. TRBJ2-1 . TRBV5-6 CASSAQLTQQFF TGTGCCAGCAGCGCCCAACTTACCCAGCAGTTCTTC
. TRBJ1-2 many TRBV28 CASSLPRGIDGYTF TGTGCCAGCAGTTTACCCAGGGGTATCGATGGCTACACCTTC
. TRBJ2-7 . TRBV5-5 CASSLEQASYEQYF TGTGCCAGCAGCTTGGAACAAGCCTCCTACGAGCAGTACTTC
. TRBJ1-1 many TRBV11-2 CASSLGGGRGTEAFF TGTGCCAGCAGCTTGGGCGGCGGGCGAGGAACTGAAGCTTTCTTT
TRBD1 TRBJ1-2 few TRBV29-1 CSVAPDRVGGYTF TGCAGCGTTGCCCCGGACAGGGTTGGCGGCTACACCTTC
. TRBJ1-6 many TRBV3-1 CASSQDWGSPLHF TGTGCCAGCAGCCAAGATTGGGGTTCACCCCTCCACTTT
. TRBJ1-3 . TRBV5-6 CASSSAWLALGNTIYF TGTGCCAGCAGCTCGGCATGGTTGGCGCTTGGAAACACCATATATTTT
TRBD1 TRBJ1-1 many TRBV28 CASSPRQGGYTEAFF TGTGCCAGCAGTCCTCGACAGGGGGGTTACACTGAAGCTTTCTTT